This T cell receptor (beta chain) was identified during a study of blood T cell repertoires in COVID-19. Study-wide context: Sites across the United States, Italy and Spain contributed samples from acute and convalescent COVID-19.

The CDR3 runs to 15 residues. Germline V gene data show CDR1 as SGHTA and CDR2 as FQGTGA. V shed 5 bases, J shed 10 bases, and the junction held 10 bases outside the gene matches. Produced via immunoSEQ multiplex PCR; TCRdb's table is partial and in-frame only. The table has 95,000 to 150,000 clones, 85% seen once. The receptor's source is a man older than 75 with active or convalescent COVID-19. Sequenced: peripheral blood. V is TRBV7-3 and J is TRBJ2-1; 11 positions agree with TRBD2. The CDR3 reads CASSLISGRGGEQFF. The CDR3 nucleotides are TGTGCCAGCAGCCTCATTAGCGGGAGGGGTGGGGAGCAGTTCTTC.